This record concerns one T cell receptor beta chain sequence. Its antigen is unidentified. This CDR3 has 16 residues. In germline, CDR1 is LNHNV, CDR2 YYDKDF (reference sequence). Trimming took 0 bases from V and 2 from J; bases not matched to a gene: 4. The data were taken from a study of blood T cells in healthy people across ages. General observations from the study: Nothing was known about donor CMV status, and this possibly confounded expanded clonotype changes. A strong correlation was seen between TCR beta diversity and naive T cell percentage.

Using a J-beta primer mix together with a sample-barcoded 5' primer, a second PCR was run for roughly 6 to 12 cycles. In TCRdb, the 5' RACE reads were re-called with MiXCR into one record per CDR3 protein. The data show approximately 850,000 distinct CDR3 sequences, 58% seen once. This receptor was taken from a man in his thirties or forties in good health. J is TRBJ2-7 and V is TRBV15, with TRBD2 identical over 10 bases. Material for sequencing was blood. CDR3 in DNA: TGTGCCACCAGCAGAGATATGAGCGGGGGGGCCTACGAGCAGTACTTC. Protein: CATSRDMSGGAYEQYF.